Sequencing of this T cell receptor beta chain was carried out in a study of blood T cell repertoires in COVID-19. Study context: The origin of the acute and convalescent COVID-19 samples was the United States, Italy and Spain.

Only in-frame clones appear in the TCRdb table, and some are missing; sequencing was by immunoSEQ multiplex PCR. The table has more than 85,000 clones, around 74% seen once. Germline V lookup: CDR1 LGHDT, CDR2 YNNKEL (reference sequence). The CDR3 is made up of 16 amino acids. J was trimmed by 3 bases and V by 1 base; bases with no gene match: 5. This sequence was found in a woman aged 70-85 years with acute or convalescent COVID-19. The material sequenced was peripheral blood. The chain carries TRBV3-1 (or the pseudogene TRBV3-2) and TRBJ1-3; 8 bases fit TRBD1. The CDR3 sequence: CASSQAPGGLGNTIYF. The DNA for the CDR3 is TGTGCCAGCAGCCAAGCCCCAGGGGGCCTTGGAAACACCATATATTTT.